One T cell receptor (beta chain) is described in this entry. Antigen: not known. Authors of the study amplified TCR beta CDR3 regions from RNA transcripts. HTBI primers were used for first-round RT-PCR of the TCR CDR3. Using its own MiXCR run on the multiplex PCR reads, TCRdb lists one record per CDR3 protein. The table includes hundreds of thousands of distinct CDR3 sequences, 30% to 40% detected once. The source of the sample is a study of T cells in Graves' hyperthyroidism and ophthalmopathy. Patients having uncontrolled infection, another autoimmune disease, pregnancy or lactation were not included. This CDR3 has 18 amino acids. Germline V lookup: CDR1 MNHNY, CDR2 SVGAGI (reference sequence). The V end lost 7 bases, the J end lost 5 bases, and 27 bases lay between the germline ends. General study points: Patients with ophthalmopathy were separated from those with stable hyperthyroidism by a 13 V-J model.

The sequencing sample was made of blood. J is TRBJ1-5 and V is TRBV6-6; D unclear. The TCR was taken from a woman aged 40 to 49 with Graves' hyperthyroidism. The CDR3 protein is CASTTWAGLHLGYQPQHF. For the CDR3, the DNA is TGTGCCAGCACCACCTGGGCCGGTCTCCACCTGGGGTATCAGCCCCAGCATTTT.